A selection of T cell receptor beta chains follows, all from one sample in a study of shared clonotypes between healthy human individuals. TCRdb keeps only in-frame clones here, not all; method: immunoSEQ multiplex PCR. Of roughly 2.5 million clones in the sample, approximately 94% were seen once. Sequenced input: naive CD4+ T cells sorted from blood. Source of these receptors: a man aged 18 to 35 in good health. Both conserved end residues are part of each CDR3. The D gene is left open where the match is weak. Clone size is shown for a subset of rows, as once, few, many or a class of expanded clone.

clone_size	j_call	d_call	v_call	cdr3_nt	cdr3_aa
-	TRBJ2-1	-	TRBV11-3	TGTGCCAGCAGCTTAGAGGGTGGATACAATGAGCAGTTCTTC	CASSLEGGYNEQFF
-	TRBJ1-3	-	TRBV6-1	TGTGCCAGCACCCGAACAGGGTCTGGAAACACCATATATTTT	CASTRTGSGNTIYF
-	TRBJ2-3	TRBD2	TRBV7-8	TGTGCCAGCAGTGGGACTAGCGGGATCTCAGATACGCAGTATTTT	CASSGTSGISDTQYF
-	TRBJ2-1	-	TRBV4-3	TGCGCCAGCAGCCAATTTCGCGCCGGGAGCTCCTACAATGAGCAGTTCTTC	CASSQFRAGSSYNEQFF
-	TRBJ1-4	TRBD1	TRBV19	TGTGCCAGTAGTAAAGGACAGGGGTTTAATGAAAAACTGTTTTTT	CASSKGQGFNEKLFF
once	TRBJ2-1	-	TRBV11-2	TGTGCCAGCAGCATCACAGGGGGGGCTTACAATGAGCAGTTCTTC	CASSITGGAYNEQFF
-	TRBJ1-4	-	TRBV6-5	TGTGCCAGCAGTCGCGGGGCTCCGCCCGAAAAACTGTTTTTT	CASSRGAPPEKLFF
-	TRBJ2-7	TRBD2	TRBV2	TGTGCCAGCACCCCGTTGACTAGCGGGAGTTCGCACGAGCAGTACTTC	CASTPLTSGSSHEQYF
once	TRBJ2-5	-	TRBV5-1	TGCGCCAGCAGCCGGACAACGACCGGGGGAGAGACCCAGTACTTC	CASSRTTTGGETQYF
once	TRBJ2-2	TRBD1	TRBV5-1	TGCGCCAGCAGAAGAGGACAGGGGGCCAGGGAGGACACCGGGGAGCTGTTTTTT	CASRRGQGAREDTGELFF
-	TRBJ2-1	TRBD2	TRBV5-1	TGCGCCAGCAGCGGGGTCGGGGGACTAGCGGGAGCCTATGAGCAGTTCTTC	CASSGVGGLAGAYEQFF
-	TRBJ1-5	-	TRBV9	TGTGCCAGCAGCGTAGTAAGGGTAGCTCAGCCCCAGCATTTT	CASSVVRVAQPQHF
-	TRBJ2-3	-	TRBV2	TGTGCCAGCAGTAGACAAGTCTCGGAAGATACGCAGTATTTT	CASSRQVSEDTQYF
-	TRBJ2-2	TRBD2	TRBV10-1	TGCGCCAGCAGGGCGGGGGGCGCCACCGGGGAGCTGTTTTTT	CASRAGGATGELFF
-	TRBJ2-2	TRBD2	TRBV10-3	TGTGCCATCAGGGGTCGCCTGGGACTAGCGGGGGGGCAGTACACCGGGGAGCTGTTTTTT	CAIRGRLGLAGGQYTGELFF
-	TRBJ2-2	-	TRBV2	TGTGCCAGCAGGGGCCTCCGGAACACCGGGGAGCTGTTTTTT	CASRGLRNTGELFF
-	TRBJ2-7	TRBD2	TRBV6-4	TGTGCCAGCAGTGAAGAGCGGGGCTACGAGCAGTACTTC	CASSEERGYEQYF
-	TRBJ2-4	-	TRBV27	TGTGCCAGCAGTCCCATGTCTCTGGCCAAAAACATTCAGTACTTC	CASSPMSLAKNIQYF
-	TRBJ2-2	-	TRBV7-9	TGTGCCAGCAGCCCTGCTGGCGGCGTCAGCACCGGGGAGCTGTTTTTT	CASSPAGGVSTGELFF
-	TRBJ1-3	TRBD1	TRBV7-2	TGTGCCAGCAGCTTATACAGGGGTGTAAAAGGAAACACCATATATTTT	CASSLYRGVKGNTIYF
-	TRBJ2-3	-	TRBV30	TGTGCCTGGCGCAAAGGGCTAGCAGGCACAGATACGCAGTATTTT	CAWRKGLAGTDTQYF
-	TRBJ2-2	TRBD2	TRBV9	TGTGCCAGCAGCGTAGTCGGGGGGGCGAACACCGGGGAGCTGTTTTTT	CASSVVGGANTGELFF
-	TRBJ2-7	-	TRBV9	TGTGCCAGCAGCGTAGGGGTTGGGCAGGCCTACGAGCAGTACTTC	CASSVGVGQAYEQYF
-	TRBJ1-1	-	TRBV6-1	TGTGCCAGCAGTGCTGAACAGGGTAGCACTGAAGCTTTCTTT	CASSAEQGSTEAFF
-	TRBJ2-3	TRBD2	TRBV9	TGTGCCAGCAGTGCTACTAGCGGGAACGTGCTCGGCACAGATACGCAGTATTTT	CASSATSGNVLGTDTQYF
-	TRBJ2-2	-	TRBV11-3	TGTGCCAGCAGCCCGGGGACCGGGGAGCTGTTTTTT	CASSPGTGELFF
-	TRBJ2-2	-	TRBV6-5	TGTGCCATCCGCCCAAGGCCGAACACCGGGGAGCTGTTTTTT	CAIRPRPNTGELFF
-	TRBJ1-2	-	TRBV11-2	TGTGCCAGCACCCCCCGTACGGGGTGGGACTATGGCTACACCTTC	CASTPRTGWDYGYTF
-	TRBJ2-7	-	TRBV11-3	TGTGCCAGCAGCTTCGACGGCTACGAGCAGTACTTC	CASSFDGYEQYF
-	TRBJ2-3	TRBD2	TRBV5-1	TGCGCCAGCAGCATCGGACTAGCGGGAGTAGATACGCAGTATTTT	CASSIGLAGVDTQYF
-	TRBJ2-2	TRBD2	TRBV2	TGTGCCAGCCGGGTTGGCGGGGGGAACACCGGGGAGCTGTTTTTT	CASRVGGGNTGELFF
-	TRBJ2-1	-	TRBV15	TGTGCCACCAGCAGAGATCGAGGTCCCGGAGACAATGAGCAGTTCTTC	CATSRDRGPGDNEQFF
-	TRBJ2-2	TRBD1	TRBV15	TGTGCCACCAGCACTCTCACAGGGGTCACCGGGGAGCTGTTTTTT	CATSTLTGVTGELFF
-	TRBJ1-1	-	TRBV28	TGTGCCAGCAGTTCTGTGGACACCAATCCAAACACTGAAGCTTTCTTT	CASSSVDTNPNTEAFF
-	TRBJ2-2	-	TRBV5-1	TGCGCCAGCAGCCCCGCCCCCCCCGGGGAGCTGTTTTTT	CASSPAPPGELFF
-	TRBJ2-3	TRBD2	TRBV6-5	TGTGCCAGCGGCCAGTCTAGCGGGCGAGGCGGTACGCAGTATTTT	CASGQSSGRGGTQYF
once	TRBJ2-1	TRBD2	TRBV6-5	TGTGCCAGCAGTTACTCGATAGCGGGGGGGTACAATGAGCAGTTCTTC	CASSYSIAGGYNEQFF
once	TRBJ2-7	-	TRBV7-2	TGTGCCAGCAGCTTATCAGTCGAGCAGTACTTC	CASSLSVEQYF
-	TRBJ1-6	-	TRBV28	TGTGCCAGCAGGGCCGAGACAGGCTCCTATAATTCACCCCTCCACTTT	CASRAETGSYNSPLHF
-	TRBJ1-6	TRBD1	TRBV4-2	TGTGCCAGCGGCGCTATCGGGACAGCAAATTCACCCCTCCACTTT	CASGAIGTANSPLHF
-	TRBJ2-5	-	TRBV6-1	TGTGCCAGCAGTGCGGGCCTTAGCGGTGGTTTAGGAGAGACCCAGTACTTC	CASSAGLSGGLGETQYF
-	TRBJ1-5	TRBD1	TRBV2	TGTGCCAGCAACGGACAGGGCAACGATCAGCCCCAGCATTTT	CASNGQGNDQPQHF
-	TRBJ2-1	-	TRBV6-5	TGTGCCAGCAGTCGGCCTTCCAATGAGCAGTTCTTC	CASSRPSNEQFF
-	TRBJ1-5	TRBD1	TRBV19	TGTGCCAGTAGTGTACCGACAGGGACGGGGCAGCCCCAGCATTTT	CASSVPTGTGQPQHF
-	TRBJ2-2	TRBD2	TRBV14	TGTGCCAGCAGCCAAAGGCTAGCGGGAGGGACGCGGAACACCGGGGAGCTGTTTTTT	CASSQRLAGGTRNTGELFF
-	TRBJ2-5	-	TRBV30	TGTGCCTGGAGTAGGGGAGGCCAAGAGACCCAGTACTTC	CAWSRGGQETQYF
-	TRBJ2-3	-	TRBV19	TGTGCCAGTAGTGCCCAGCCCTCGGGTACGCAGTATTTT	CASSAQPSGTQYF
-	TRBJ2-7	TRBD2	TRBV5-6	TGTGCCAGCACTGATAGCGGGAGTTCCTACGAGCAGTACTTC	CASTDSGSSYEQYF
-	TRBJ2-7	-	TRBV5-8	TGTGCCAGCAGCCGTCGTAACTCCTACGAGCAGTACTTC	CASSRRNSYEQYF
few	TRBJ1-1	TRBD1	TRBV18	TGTGCCAGCCGACAGGGATTGGACACTGAAGCTTTCTTT	CASRQGLDTEAFF